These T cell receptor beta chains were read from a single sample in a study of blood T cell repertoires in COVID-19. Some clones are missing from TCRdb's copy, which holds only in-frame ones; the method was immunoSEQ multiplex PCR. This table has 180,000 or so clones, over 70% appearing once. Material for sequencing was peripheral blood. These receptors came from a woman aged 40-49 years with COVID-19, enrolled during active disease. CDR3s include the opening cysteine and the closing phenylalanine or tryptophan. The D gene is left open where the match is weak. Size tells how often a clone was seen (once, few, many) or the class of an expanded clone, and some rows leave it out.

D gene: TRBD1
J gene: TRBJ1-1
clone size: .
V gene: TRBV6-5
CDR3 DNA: TGTGCCAGCAGTTACCCAGACAGGGTTGGGACTGAAGCTTTCTTT
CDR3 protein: CASSYPDRVGTEAFF

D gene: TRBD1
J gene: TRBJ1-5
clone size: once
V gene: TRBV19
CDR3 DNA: TGTGCCAGTAGTCTACATCAGGGGACAGGGGTAAATCAGCCCCAGCATTTT
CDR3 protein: CASSLHQGTGVNQPQHF

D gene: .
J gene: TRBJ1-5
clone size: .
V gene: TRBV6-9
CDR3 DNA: TGTGCCAGCAGTTATCTGCCGGGTCAGCCCCAGCATTTT
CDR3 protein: CASSYLPGQPQHF

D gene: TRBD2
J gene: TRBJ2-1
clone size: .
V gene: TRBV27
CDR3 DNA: TGTGCCAGCAGTTTATCGTCTAGCGGGAGGGATAAGCAGTTCTTC
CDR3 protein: CASSLSSSGRDKQFF

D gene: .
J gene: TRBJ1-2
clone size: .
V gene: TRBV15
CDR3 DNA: TGTGCCACCAGCAGACAACCCCGGGGGGGGGACCCGAAGGGCTACACCTTC
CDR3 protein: CATSRQPRGGDPKGYTF

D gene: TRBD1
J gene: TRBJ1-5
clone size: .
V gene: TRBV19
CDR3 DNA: TGTGCCAGTATATCAACCGGGACAGGGGGAGGGCAGCCCCAGCATTTT
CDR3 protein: CASISTGTGGGQPQHF

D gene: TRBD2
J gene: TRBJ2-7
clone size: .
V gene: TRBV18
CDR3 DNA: TGTGCCAGCTCACCACCGGGACTAGCGGGCGAGCAGTACTTC
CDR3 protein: CASSPPGLAGEQYF

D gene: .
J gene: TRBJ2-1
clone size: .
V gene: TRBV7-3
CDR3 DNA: TGTGCCAGCAGCCCAGCTGGTAGCGTCAATGAGCAGTTCTTC
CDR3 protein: CASSPAGSVNEQFF

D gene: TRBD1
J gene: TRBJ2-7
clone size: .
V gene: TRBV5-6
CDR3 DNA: TGTGCCAGCAGTCTGGTCCGGGACAGGGACTACGAGCAGTACTTC
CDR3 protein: CASSLVRDRDYEQYF

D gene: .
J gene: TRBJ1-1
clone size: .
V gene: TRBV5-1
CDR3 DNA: TGCGCCAGCAGCACCGGCGGACAAGGGACTGAAGCTTTCTTT
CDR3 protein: CASSTGGQGTEAFF

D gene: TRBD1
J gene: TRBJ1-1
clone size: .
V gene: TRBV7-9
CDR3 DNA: TGTGCCAGCAGCTTAGGACAGGGAGCTTTCTTT
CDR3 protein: CASSLGQGAFF

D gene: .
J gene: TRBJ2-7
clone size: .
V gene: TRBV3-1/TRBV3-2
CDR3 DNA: TGTGCCAGCAGCCTCAGGGGAGGGTTCGCCGAGCAGTACTTC
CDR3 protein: CASSLRGGFAEQYF

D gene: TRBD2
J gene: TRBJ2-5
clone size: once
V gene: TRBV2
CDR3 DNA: TGTGCCAGCAGTGAAGATGCGGGGGGCCAAGAGACCCAGTACTTC
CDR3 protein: CASSEDAGGQETQYF

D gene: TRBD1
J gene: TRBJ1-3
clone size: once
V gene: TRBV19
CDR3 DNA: TGTGCCAGTATCCGATCCAGGGGGGTGAGCTCTGGAAACACCATATATTTT
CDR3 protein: CASIRSRGVSSGNTIYF